What follows describes a single T cell receptor beta chain. The antigen is unknown. A multiplex PCR was run with 60 Vbeta primers and 13 Jbeta primers. Data came from immunoSEQ multiplex PCR; TCRdb stores just in-frame clones and leaves some out. The table shows some 170,000 clones, with over 70% occurring only once. The data belong to a study of cytomegalovirus exposure and HLA in healthy donors. The study's findings and limits: The listing of about 150 TCR beta chains classed them as cytomegalovirus-associated. The likely origin of a cluster of highly shared sequence variants was a sequencing artifact.

The V gene end was trimmed by 8 bases and the J gene end by 4 bases; junction bases not matched to a gene: 1. Germline CDR1 reads MNHNY; CDR2 reads SVGAGI (reference sequence). CDR3 length: 12 residues. The specimen sequenced was PBMCs. This chain uses TRBV6-6 with TRBJ2-7; 11 nucleotides match TRBD1. The TCR was taken from a woman aged 45-65 years in good health and CMV-seropositive. The CDR3 loop is CASGTGGYEQYF. The CDR3 bases are TGTGCCAGCGGGACAGGGGGATACGAGCAGTACTTC.